This T cell receptor (beta chain) appears in the sequencing data of a study of blood T cells in healthy people across ages. Study outcomes and limitations: Donors of long life had a larger count of naive CD4+ cells and greater diversity than aged donors. Percentage of naive T cells showed a strong correlation with TCR beta diversity.

It was with a sample-barcoded 5' primer and a J-beta primer mix that a second PCR of roughly 7 to 12 cycles was run. Researchers report that each sample yielded at least 3 million CDR3-containing paired-end reads. A single record per CDR3 protein comes from TCRdb applying MiXCR to the 5' RACE reads. The top ten hold approximately 28% of the sample, which has around 320,000 distinct CDR3 sequences, about 25% seen once. Deletions cut 3 bases from V and 0 bases from J, with 2 bases between. The CDR3 consists of 11 residues. Germline values: CDR1 SQVTM, CDR2 ANQGSEA. Note on this clonotype: As yet, its antigen is unknown.

The rearrangement links TRBV29-1 to TRBJ2-5; D remains ambiguous. The sequence came from a woman in her 70s in good health. The sequenced sample was blood. Here the CDR3 DNA reads TGCAGCGTTGAGAACCAAGAGACCCAGTACTTC. Translating it yields CSVENQETQYF.